Presented here are 26 T cell receptor beta chains from one specimen sequenced in a study of OX40 agonist ivuxolimab in advanced cancers. Assay: immunoSEQ multiplex PCR; the TCRdb copy retains only in-frame clones and omits some. Here the sample spans roughly 68,000 clones, approximately 82% being singletons. Sequenced material: CD4+ or CD8+ T cells sorted from blood, taken in a trial of the OX40 agonist ivuxolimab. All receptors come from an adult with an advanced solid tumor such as melanoma, head and neck, liver or kidney cancer.

This clone is medium-sized by share. The chain carries TRBV28 and TRBJ1-1; 9 bases fit TRBD1. Per germline, CDR1 MDHEN and CDR2 SYDVKM. J was trimmed by 11 bases and V by 2 bases; bases with no gene match: 12. This CDR3 has 15 residues. The CDR3 DNA reads as TGTGCCAGCAGTTTAGGCGGGACAGGGCTTCCCGGGGCTTTCTTT. It yields the protein CASSLGGTGLPGAFF.

Here the CDR3 DNA reads TGTGCCAGCAGCCAAGGACTTAACTACGAGCAGTACTTC. Protein sequence: CASSQGLNYEQYF. V and J are TRBV7-2 and TRBJ2-7; maybe TRBD2 (5 bases). V shed 5 bases and J shed 3 bases, with 11 bases lying between them. Germline-derived CDR1 and CDR2 are SGHTA and FQGNSA. The CDR3 is 13 residues long.

The gene calls are TRBV30 and TRBJ1-1; 7 bases line up with TRBD1. V was clipped by 0 bases and J by 6 bases; unmatched bases: 7. This CDR3 has 14 amino acids. Germline CDR1 is GTSNPN and CDR2 is SVGIG (reference sequence). The CDR3 DNA follows: TGTGCCTGGAGTGTACAGGGGATGAGCCCTGAAGCTTTCTTT. It specifies CAWSVQGMSPEAFF. The full variable domain, its missing parts supplied by reference TRBV30 and TRBJ1-1, is SQTIHQWPATLVQPVGSPLSLECTVEGTSNPNLYWYRQAAGRGLQLLFYSVGIGQISSEVPQNLSASRPQDRQFILSSKKLLLSDSGFYLCAWSVQGMSPEAFFGQGTRLTVV.

The table lists this clone with a count of one. J is TRBJ2-1 and V is TRBV19; 11 positions match TRBD2. The ends lost 4 bases at V and 15 bases at J; junction bases unmatched: 11. Looked up from germline, CDR1 is LNHDA and CDR2 is SQIVND (reference sequence). CDR3 length equals 14 residues. CDR3: CASSTSGTSGAAFF. CDR3 nucleotides: TGTGCCAGTAGTACTTCCGGGACTAGCGGAGCGGCGTTCTTC.

The J gene is TRBJ2-5, the V gene TRBV6-5; D call uncertain. The CDR3 is made up of 13 amino acids. Germline V lookup: CDR1 MNHEY, CDR2 SVGAGI. With 2 bases removed from V and 3 bases from J, the gap between germline ends came to 7 bases. The CDR3 DNA reads as TGTGCCAGCAGTTACCTCGCGGAAGAGACCCAGTACTTC. Residues: CASSYLAEETQYF.

The DNA for the CDR3 is TGTGCCAGCAGACCCGGACAGTGGCAGGGGGAGCAGTACTTC. Amino acid sequence: CASRPGQWQGEQYF. The rearrangement uses TRBV27 and TRBJ2-7; tentatively, D is TRBD1 (6 bases). This CDR3 has 14 residues. Germline V lookup: CDR1 MNHEY, CDR2 SMNVEV (reference sequence). V lost 6 bases, J lost 7 bases, and 19 bases lay in between.

The table lists this clone with a count of one. This chain joins TRBV5-8 and TRBJ1-1, with D tentatively TRBD1 (6 bases). The CDR3 has 12 residues. The germline V gene has CDR1 SGHTS and CDR2 YDEGEE. V lost 2 bases, J lost 5 bases, and 7 bases lay in between. The CDR3 nucleotides are TGTGCCAGCAGCTTCACAGGGACTGAAGCTTTCTTT. It yields the protein CASSFTGTEAFF.

This clone showed up just a few times. The chain joins TRBV6-5 to TRBJ2-5; weak D call: TRBD1 (7 bases). The CDR3 spans 14 residues. Looked up from germline, CDR1 is MNHEY and CDR2 is SVGAGI. Between the trimmed V and J ends, which lost 5 bases and 3 bases, there was a span of 13 bases. CDR3 in amino acids: CASSPDREEETQYF. For the CDR3, the DNA is TGTGCCAGCAGTCCCGACAGGGAGGAAGAGACCCAGTACTTC.

Here the CDR3 reads CASASRDRVETQYF. The DNA for the CDR3 is TGTGCCAGCGCTTCCCGGGACAGGGTGGAGACCCAGTACTTC. J is TRBJ2-5 and V is TRBV7-2; TRBD1 aligns across 9 bases. Per germline, CDR1 SGHTA and CDR2 FQGNSA. The CDR3 contains 14 residues. The junction had 9 bases not matched to a gene; V was cut back by 8 bases and J by 5 bases.

CDR3 sequence reads: CASTTGQGTDTQYF. DNA of the CDR3: TGTGCCAGCACTACGGGGCAGGGAACAGATACGCAGTATTTT. This sequence joins TRBV28 and TRBJ2-3, with D perhaps being TRBD1 or TRBD2 (5 bases each). V was cut by 7 bases and J by 3 bases, with 14 bases left in between. Germline CDR1 reads MDHEN; CDR2 reads SYDVKM. This CDR3 has 14 residues.

V gene TRBV27 combines with J gene TRBJ2-7; D is undetermined. The CDR3 length is 14 residues. CDR1 is MNHEY and CDR2 is SMNVEV in the germline V gene (reference sequence). The V gene lost 4 bases and the J gene lost 2 bases, with 12 bases spanning the gap. The CDR3 region has the DNA TGTGCCAGCAGTTACAAGAGAGGACCCTACGAGCAGTACTTC. This codes for CASSYKRGPYEQYF.

V and J are TRBV18 and TRBJ2-3, with TRBD2 matching over 11 bases. The CDR3 consists of 16 residues. V trimming: 4 bases; J trimming: 0 bases; junction bases outside the gene matches: 3. The germline V gene encodes CDR1 KGHSH and CDR2 LQKENI. The CDR3 DNA follows: TGTGCCAGCTCACTCGGGACTAGCGGTAGCACAGATACGCAGTATTTT. Its protein is CASSLGTSGSTDTQYF.

This rearrangement joins TRBV30 to TRBJ2-7, with 8 bases lining up with TRBD2. There are 13 residues in the CDR3. Losses at the gene ends were 2 bases for V and 12 bases for J; bases not matched to a gene: 12. The germline gives CDR1 GTSNPN, CDR2 SVGIG (reference sequence). CDR3 loop: CAWSLSGSIYLYF. CDR3 coding DNA: TGTGCCTGGAGTCTAAGCGGGAGTATTTATTTGTACTTC.

V gene TRBV5-5 combines with J gene TRBJ2-1; 7 bases map to TRBD1. This CDR3 spans 11 amino acids. After removal of 3 bases from V and 12 bases from J, the junction contained 3 bases not matched to a gene. Germline assignment: CDR1 SGHKS and CDR2 YYEKEE (reference sequence). The CDR3 bases are TGTGCCAGCAGCTCCCGGGACAGGCAGTTCTTC. Its protein product is CASSSRDRQFF.

The chain combines TRBV11-2 with TRBJ2-7; TRBD2 agrees at 8 bases. CDR3 length: 14 amino acids. Germline V CDR1 and CDR2: SGHAT, FQNNGV. V dropped 3 bases and J dropped 4; count of bases not matched to a gene: 5. CDR3 in DNA: TGTGCCAGCAGCTTTAGCGGGGCGGGGTACGAGCAGTACTTC. Translated, it gives CASSFSGAGYEQYF.

The V call is TRBV4-2, the J call TRBJ2-7; D unclear. V shed 2 bases and J shed 4 bases, with 12 bases lying between them. This CDR3 has 14 amino acids. Germline values: CDR1 LGHNA, CDR2 YNFKEQ. CDR3 in DNA: TGTGCCAGCAGCCAACCGGAGTTAGTGTACGAGCAGTACTTC. This encodes CASSQPELVYEQYF.

The J gene is TRBJ2-1, the V gene TRBV9; unclear D gene. Between the trimmed V and J ends, which lost 0 bases and 8 bases, there was a span of 6 bases. The CDR3 totals 12 residues. Germline assignment: CDR1 SGDLS and CDR2 YYNGEE. The CDR3 DNA sequence: TGTGCCAGCAGCGTAGTTACGGATGAGCAGTTCTTC. This encodes CASSVVTDEQFF.

The chain combines TRBV5-1 with TRBJ2-6; D possibly corresponds to TRBD1 (5 bases). CDR1 SGHRS and CDR2 YFSETQ come from the germline V gene. V lost 3 bases and J lost 0, with 10 bases in between. This CDR3 is built from 16 residues. The CDR3 sequence is CASSSTGSSGANVLTF. As DNA, the CDR3 is TGCGCCAGCAGCTCAACAGGTTCCTCTGGGGCCAACGTCCTGACTTTC.

The chain joins TRBV4-1 to TRBJ2-7; D remains ambiguous. Trimming took 4 bases from V and 2 from J, leaving 15 bases between them. The length of the CDR3 is 15 residues. Germline V gene data show CDR1 as MGHRA and CDR2 as YSYEKL. The CDR3 bases are TGCGCCAGCAGCCGCAACCACCCTTCTCCCTACGAGCAGTACTTC. This translates into CASSRNHPSPYEQYF.

This sequence joins TRBV5-4 and TRBJ1-2; unclear D gene. Germline CDR1 and CDR2: SGHNT and YYREEE (reference sequence). V shed 0 bases and J shed 4 bases, with 4 bases lying between them. The CDR3 runs 12 residues. The CDR3 protein is CASSLDSYGYTF. In nucleotides, the CDR3 is TGTGCCAGCAGCTTGGACAGCTATGGCTACACCTTC. The full variable domain, with the rest looked up from reference TRBV5-4 and TRBJ1-2, is ETGVTQSPTHLIKTRGQQVTLRCSSQSGHNTVSWYQQALGQGPQFIFQYYREEENGRGNFPPRFSGLQFPNYSSELNVNALELDDSALYLCASSLDSYGYTFGSGTRLTVV.

The V gene is TRBV12-1, the J gene TRBJ2-2; the table's D call TRBD1 went unverified against the DNA. TRBV12-1 is a recognized pseudogene. There are 14 residues in the CDR3. CDR3 in DNA: TGTGCCAGCAGCCATGGGACAGCCCGGGGGGAGCTGTTTTTT. Its translation: CASSHGTARGELFF.

CDR3 in amino acids: CASSFLAGPNEQFF. Here the CDR3 DNA reads TGTGCCAGCAGCTTTCTAGCGGGACCCAATGAGCAGTTCTTC. The V and J genes are TRBV7-6 and TRBJ2-1, with TRBD2 matching 9 bases. The CDR3 is 14 residues long. Germline V gene data show CDR1 as SGHVS and CDR2 as FNYEAQ. The junction had 3 bases not matched to a gene; V was cut back by 3 bases and J by 6 bases.

The chain carries TRBV2 and TRBJ1-3; no clear D. Germline CDR1 SNHLY, CDR2 FYNNEI. The germline V and J ends were trimmed by 6 bases and 4 bases, with 7 bases remaining between them. The CDR3 consists of 12 residues. This CDR3 reads CASSETGNTIYF. CDR3 bases: TGTGCCAGCAGCGAAACGGGAAACACCATATATTTT.

This rearrangement joins TRBV19 to TRBJ2-4; D gene ambiguous. V lost 1 base, J lost 7 bases, and 11 bases lay in between. Germline-derived CDR1 and CDR2 are LNHDA and SQIVND (reference sequence). The CDR3 runs 14 residues. The chain's CDR3 is CASSIGRMGNIQYF. The CDR3, as DNA: TGTGCCAGTAGTATAGGCAGGATGGGGAACATTCAGTACTTC.

The J gene is TRBJ2-3, the V gene TRBV14; a possible D gene is TRBD1 (5 bases). Germline V gives CDR1 SGHDN, CDR2 FVKESK. Trimming shortened V by 1 base and J by 4 bases, and 15 bases separated the two germline ends. This CDR3 region has 16 residues. The CDR3 DNA reads TGTGCCAGCAGCCAAGCGGCCAGGGCCGTCCCAGATACGCAGTATTTT. This sequence encodes CASSQAARAVPDTQYF. The variable domain in full, completed from reference TRBV14 and TRBJ2-3, reads EAGVTQFPSHSVIEKGQTVTLRCDPISGHDNLYWYRRVMGKEIKFLLHFVKESKQDESGMPNNRFLAERTGGTYSTLKVQPAELEDSGVYFCASSQAARAVPDTQYFGPGTRLTVL.

This sequence joins TRBV7-2 and TRBJ2-5; no clear D. Trimming left V 2 bases short and J 5 bases short, with 12 bases between. CDR3 length equals 14 residues. Germline CDR1 is SGHTA and CDR2 is FQGNSA. The CDR3 is CASSLNYRIETQYF. The CDR3 DNA sequence: TGTGCCAGCAGCTTAAATTATAGGATTGAGACCCAGTACTTC.